A single sample gave rise to the 27 T cell receptor beta chains below, sequenced in a study of cytomegalovirus exposure and HLA in healthy donors. In the PCR, 60 Vbeta and 13 Jbeta primers were used. Sequenced by immunoSEQ multiplex PCR; TCRdb stores in-frame clones only, minus some. Of 130,000 to 150,000 clones listed, approximately 68% were seen once; the top ten hold approximately 2.1%. The sample consisted of PBMCs. These receptors were taken from a man aged 35-49 years in good health and CMV-seronegative.

The V call is TRBV9, the J call TRBJ2-7, with D maybe TRBD2 (6 bases). Trimming removed 1 base at V and 0 bases at J, with 11 bases between. This CDR3 region has 15 residues. Germline-derived CDR1 and CDR2 are SGDLS and YYNGEE. The CDR3 sequence is CASSVLATSSYEQYF. The CDR3, as DNA: TGTGCCAGCAGCGTACTAGCGACCTCCTCCTACGAGCAGTACTTC.

V is TRBV10-3 and J is TRBJ2-5, with 8 bases that match TRBD2. The CDR3 runs to 14 residues. Germline lookup yields CDR1 ENHRY and CDR2 SYGVKD. J was trimmed by 5 bases and V by 10 bases; bases with no gene match: 12. In DNA form, the CDR3 reads TGTGCCACCGCACCGGATTCGGGAGGGGAGACCCAGTACTTC. It is translated as CATAPDSGGETQYF.

The chain links TRBV6-1 to TRBJ2-3; a weak D match, TRBD2 (6 bases). Germline loops: CDR1 MNHNS, CDR2 SASEGT. The CDR3 has 15 residues. The V gene lost 6 bases and the J gene lost 1 base, with 14 bases spanning the gap. The CDR3 reads CASSLGTSRTDTQYF. In DNA, the CDR3 is TGTGCCAGCAGCTTGGGGACTTCTCGCACAGATACGCAGTATTTT.

V usage is TRBV7-9 and J usage is TRBJ1-4; possibly TRBD1 for D (6 bases). Germline-derived CDR1 and CDR2 are SEHNR and FQNEAQ (reference sequence). Trimming stripped 8 bases from V and 4 bases from J, with 17 bases between. This CDR3 is built from 15 residues. Here the CDR3 reads CASGPGWGHNEKLFF. The CDR3 DNA reads TGTGCCAGCGGGCCCGGCTGGGGGCATAATGAAAAACTGTTTTTT.

The V and J genes are TRBV30 and TRBJ2-5; TRBD2 is a possible D gene (5 bases). Germline assignment: CDR1 GTSNPN and CDR2 SVGIG (reference sequence). This CDR3 region has 13 residues. V lost 2 bases to trimming and J lost 2 bases, with 9 bases between them. Here the CDR3 reads CAWSRSGQETQYF. CDR3 coding DNA: TGTGCCTGGAGTCGGAGCGGACAAGAGACCCAGTACTTC.

The chain recombines TRBV6-6 with TRBJ1-4, with TRBD1 matching 8 bases. Germline V gene sequence: CDR1 MNHNY, CDR2 SVGAGI (reference sequence). Trimming took 6 bases from V and 11 from J; bases not matched to a gene: 11. This CDR3 is 14 amino acids long. CDR3 sequence: CASSPLDRAPKLFF. CDR3 in DNA: TGTGCCAGCAGCCCTCTGGACAGGGCCCCTAAACTGTTTTTT.

The DNA for the CDR3 is TGCGCCAGCAGTGGGACACTCCAAGGCGCCGGGGAGCTGTTTTTT. It yields the protein CASSGTLQGAGELFF. The chain uses TRBV10-1 and TRBJ2-2; a weak D match, TRBD1 (5 bases). This CDR3 contains 15 residues. CDR1 and CDR2 (germline): WNHNN, SYGVQD (reference sequence). V was pared by 4 bases and J by 6 bases, with 15 bases between.

The V call is TRBV10-3, the J call TRBJ2-3, with D perhaps matching TRBD2 (6 bases). Germline V gene lookup returns CDR1 ENHRY and CDR2 SYGVKD. V lost 2 bases to trimming and J lost 3 bases, with 21 bases between them. CDR3 length: 18 amino acids. The CDR3 DNA follows: TGTGCCATCAGTGAGGCAATGAGTGGGGGGTTGGAAACAGATACGCAGTATTTT. Amino acids: CAISEAMSGGLETDTQYF.

The rearrangement joins TRBV4-1 to TRBJ2-1; possible D gene TRBD1, 6 bases. The CDR3 sequence is 15 residues long. Germline V CDR1 and CDR2: MGHRA, YSYEKL. The V end was cut by 0 bases, the J end by 8 bases, with 14 bases between. CDR3: CASSQEGRGGDEQFF. In DNA form, the CDR3 reads TGCGCCAGCAGCCAAGAGGGCAGGGGCGGCGATGAGCAGTTCTTC.

V is TRBV2 and J is TRBJ2-3; 7 bases align to TRBD1. The CDR3 extends over 14 amino acids. The V gene end was trimmed by 10 bases and the J gene end by 0 bases; junction bases not matched to a gene: 7. Germline CDR1 is SNHLY and CDR2 is FYNNEI. The CDR3 reads CANPGQTSTDTQYF. In nucleotides, the CDR3 is TGTGCCAACCCGGGACAGACAAGCACAGATACGCAGTATTTT.

Written as DNA, the CDR3 is TGTGCCAGCAGCTTATCAGGGACAACTAATGAAAAACTGTTTTTT. It yields the protein CASSLSGTTNEKLFF. The chain is built from TRBV5-6 and TRBJ1-4, with D perhaps matching TRBD1 (5 bases). The V gene lost 2 bases and the J gene lost 0 bases, with 8 bases spanning the gap. The CDR3 contains 15 residues. CDR1 is SGHDT, CDR2 YYEEEE, per germline.

Turning to this clone: The junction differs from germline at one of its ends, possibly a read error. The CDR3 reads CASSDSHGSSGNTIYF. The CDR3 nucleotides are TGTGCCAGCAGTGACTCTCACGGTTCCTCTGGAAACACCATATATTTT. This rearrangement joins TRBV6-6 to TRBJ1-3; D not certain. This CDR3 spans 16 amino acids. Per the germline V gene, CDR1 is MNHNY and CDR2 is SVGAGI (reference sequence).

This clone was observed a few times. One end of the junction is discordant with germline, which a read error may explain. The V and J genes are TRBV5-6 and TRBJ1-1, with 7 bases aligning to TRBD1. The CDR3 spans 15 residues. The germline V gene encodes CDR1 SGHDT and CDR2 YYEEEE. The CDR3 spells CASSGGHRGSTEALF. In DNA, the CDR3 is TGTGCCAGCAGCGGCGGTCACAGGGGTAGCACTGAAGCTCTCTTT.

The chain carries TRBV6-5 and TRBJ1-5; D is unresolved. Trimming took off 6 bases at V and 0 bases at J, with 9 bases between the two ends. Germline V lookup: CDR1 MNHEY, CDR2 SVGAGI. The CDR3 has 14 amino acids. CDR3 bases: TGTGCCAGCAGCCCCTACCTTAGCAATCAGCCCCAGCATTTT. Translation gives CASSPYLSNQPQHF.

J is TRBJ2-7 and V is TRBV6-1; 12 bases align to TRBD1. The V and J ends lost 6 bases and 6 bases, in that order; junction bases with no gene match: 6. The CDR3 runs 14 residues. The germline gives CDR1 MNHNS, CDR2 SASEGT. The CDR3: CASRAGTGGAEQYF. Here the CDR3 DNA reads TGTGCCAGCAGGGCCGGGACAGGGGGCGCCGAGCAGTACTTC.

The chain carries TRBV11-2 and TRBJ2-1; D is unresolved. V shed 2 bases and J shed 8 bases, with 4 bases lying between them. The germline CDR1 and CDR2 sequences are SGHAT and FQNNGV. This CDR3 is built from 11 residues. The CDR3 loop is CASSLPDEQFF. In DNA, the CDR3 is TGTGCCAGCAGCTTACCGGATGAGCAGTTCTTC. Combining the CDR3 with reference TRBV11-2 and TRBJ2-1 gives the whole variable domain EAGVAQSPRYKIIEKRQSVAFWCNPISGHATLYWYQQILGQGPKLLIQFQNNGVVDDSQLPKDRFSAERLKGVDSTLKIQPAKLEDSAVYLCASSLPDEQFFGPGTRLTVL.

The chain joins TRBV9 to TRBJ2-1, with 8 positions matching TRBD2. The germline gives CDR1 SGDLS, CDR2 YYNGEE. Trimming at V came to 2 bases and at J to 3 bases, leaving 7 bases not matched to a gene. This CDR3 has 16 residues. The CDR3 DNA is TGTGCCAGCAGCGTCAACAGAGCGGGGGACTACAATGAGCAGTTCTTC. Encoded protein: CASSVNRAGDYNEQFF.

The chain combines TRBV4-2 with TRBJ1-2; 9 bases agree with TRBD1. Unmatched junction bases numbered 7, after V lost 0 bases and J lost 8 bases. This CDR3 has 15 amino acids. CDR1 is LGHNA, CDR2 YNFKEQ, per germline. This CDR3 is CASSQDYATGGGYTF. CDR3 nucleotides: TGTGCCAGCAGCCAAGATTACGCGACAGGGGGAGGCTACACCTTC.

The V and J genes are TRBV7-3 and TRBJ1-5; D not resolved. The CDR3 contains 13 residues. The germline V gene has CDR1 SGHTA and CDR2 FQGTGA. The ends were cut back, 1 base at V and 5 bases at J, with 6 bases in the middle. CDR3: CASSLSAYQPQHF. As DNA, the CDR3 is TGTGCCAGCAGCTTAAGCGCTTATCAGCCCCAGCATTTT.

The genes are TRBV30 and TRBJ2-7; 13 bases are shared with TRBD2. Germline CDR1 GTSNPN, CDR2 SVGIG (reference sequence). The CDR3 has 16 residues. J lost 7 bases, V lost 3 bases, and 12 bases had no gene match. The CDR3 DNA sequence: TGTGCCTGGAGCCGTCGGACTAGCGGGAGATTAGGGGAGCAGTACTTC. Its protein is CAWSRRTSGRLGEQYF.

The rearrangement links TRBV7-3 to TRBJ1-6, with 9 bases matching TRBD1. This CDR3 contains 14 residues. With 5 bases clipped from V and 8 bases from J, the junction kept 4 bases outside the gene matches. CDR1 is SGHTA and CDR2 is FQGTGA in the germline V gene. CDR3 amino acids: CASSMGQGDSPLHF. CDR3 DNA sequence: TGTGCCAGCAGCATGGGACAGGGTGATTCACCCCTCCACTTT.

The V call is TRBV7-3, the J call TRBJ1-1, with TRBD1 as a possible D gene (6 bases). Trimming took off 5 bases at V and 6 bases at J, with 16 bases between the two ends. The CDR3 loop spans 14 amino acids. Germline CDR1 reads SGHTA; CDR2 reads FQGTGA. Written as DNA, the CDR3 is TGTGCCAGCAGCGATACCAGGGGCTTCCCTGAAGCTTTCTTT. This sequence encodes CASSDTRGFPEAFF.

V gene TRBV5-1 combines with J gene TRBJ1-2; TRBD1 matches at 8 bases. In germline, CDR1 is SGHRS, CDR2 YFSETQ. This CDR3 region has 15 residues. The junction had 3 bases not matched to a gene; V was cut back by 2 bases and J by 0 bases. The CDR3 DNA follows: TGCGCCAGCAGCTTTTTGGACAGGGCTAACTATGGCTACACCTTC. Translation: CASSFLDRANYGYTF. The entire variable domain, with the rest obtained from reference TRBV5-1 and TRBJ1-2, is as follows: KAGVTQTPRYLIKTRGQQVTLSCSPISGHRSVSWYQQTPGQGLQFLFEYFSETQRNKGNFPGRFSGRQFSNSRSEMNVSTLELGDSALYLCASSFLDRANYGYTFGSGTRLTVV.

This chain joins TRBV6-5 and TRBJ1-2; D is undetermined. Trimming shortened V by 7 bases and J by 5 bases, and 17 bases separated the two germline ends. The CDR3 covers 14 residues. From germline, CDR1 is MNHEY and CDR2 SVGAGI. CDR3 sequence reads: CASTQIPGRYGYTF. The CDR3 DNA is TGTGCCAGCACCCAGATTCCAGGTCGTTATGGCTACACCTTC.

The chain links TRBV19 to TRBJ2-7; 7 bases map to TRBD1. J gave up 4 bases and V 7 bases, and 4 bases lay outside the gene matches. From germline, CDR1 is LNHDA and CDR2 SQIVND (reference sequence). CDR3 length: 12 amino acids. DNA for the CDR3: TGTGCCAGTAAGGACAGGTTGTACGAGCAGTACTTC. Its protein product is CASKDRLYEQYF.

The chain carries TRBV7-2 and TRBJ1-2; TRBD1 aligns across 8 bases. Per germline, CDR1 SGHTA and CDR2 FQGNSA. V shed 2 bases and J 7 bases; nucleotides not matched to a gene: 3. The CDR3 is made up of 13 amino acids. CDR3 sequence (DNA): TGTGCCAGCAGCTTACCAGGGGGCGTTGGCTACACCTTC. Encoded protein: CASSLPGGVGYTF.

The chain uses TRBV7-9 and TRBJ1-2; D is perhaps TRBD1 (5 bases). Trimming took off 5 bases at V and 3 bases at J, with 10 bases between the two ends. CDR3 size: 13 residues. Germline V gene data show CDR1 as SEHNR and CDR2 as FQNEAQ (reference sequence). The CDR3 DNA reads as TGTGCCAGCAGCACAGGACGGTACTATGGCTACACCTTC. This translates into CASSTGRYYGYTF.